This TCR beta chain derives from a study of blood T cell repertoires in COVID-19. Study in general: T cells, B-cell-depleted T cells, or PBMCs supplied cDNA or gDNA.

Method: immunoSEQ multiplex PCR; TCRdb's copy keeps in-frame clones and lacks some. The sample contains 160,000 or so clones, around nine tenths of which appear only once. V shed 5 bases and J shed 2 bases, with 9 bases lying between them. CDR1 is SGHVS and CDR2 is FQNEAQ in the germline V gene. The CDR3 is 13 residues long. The sequence derives from a woman in her sixties or seventies with COVID-19, enrolled during active disease. The sequenced material came from peripheral blood. The chain recombines TRBV7-8 with TRBJ1-2; no clear D gene. Here the CDR3 reads CASSLGGNYGYTF. The CDR3 DNA reads as TGTGCCAGCAGCCTGGGAGGGAACTATGGCTACACCTTC.